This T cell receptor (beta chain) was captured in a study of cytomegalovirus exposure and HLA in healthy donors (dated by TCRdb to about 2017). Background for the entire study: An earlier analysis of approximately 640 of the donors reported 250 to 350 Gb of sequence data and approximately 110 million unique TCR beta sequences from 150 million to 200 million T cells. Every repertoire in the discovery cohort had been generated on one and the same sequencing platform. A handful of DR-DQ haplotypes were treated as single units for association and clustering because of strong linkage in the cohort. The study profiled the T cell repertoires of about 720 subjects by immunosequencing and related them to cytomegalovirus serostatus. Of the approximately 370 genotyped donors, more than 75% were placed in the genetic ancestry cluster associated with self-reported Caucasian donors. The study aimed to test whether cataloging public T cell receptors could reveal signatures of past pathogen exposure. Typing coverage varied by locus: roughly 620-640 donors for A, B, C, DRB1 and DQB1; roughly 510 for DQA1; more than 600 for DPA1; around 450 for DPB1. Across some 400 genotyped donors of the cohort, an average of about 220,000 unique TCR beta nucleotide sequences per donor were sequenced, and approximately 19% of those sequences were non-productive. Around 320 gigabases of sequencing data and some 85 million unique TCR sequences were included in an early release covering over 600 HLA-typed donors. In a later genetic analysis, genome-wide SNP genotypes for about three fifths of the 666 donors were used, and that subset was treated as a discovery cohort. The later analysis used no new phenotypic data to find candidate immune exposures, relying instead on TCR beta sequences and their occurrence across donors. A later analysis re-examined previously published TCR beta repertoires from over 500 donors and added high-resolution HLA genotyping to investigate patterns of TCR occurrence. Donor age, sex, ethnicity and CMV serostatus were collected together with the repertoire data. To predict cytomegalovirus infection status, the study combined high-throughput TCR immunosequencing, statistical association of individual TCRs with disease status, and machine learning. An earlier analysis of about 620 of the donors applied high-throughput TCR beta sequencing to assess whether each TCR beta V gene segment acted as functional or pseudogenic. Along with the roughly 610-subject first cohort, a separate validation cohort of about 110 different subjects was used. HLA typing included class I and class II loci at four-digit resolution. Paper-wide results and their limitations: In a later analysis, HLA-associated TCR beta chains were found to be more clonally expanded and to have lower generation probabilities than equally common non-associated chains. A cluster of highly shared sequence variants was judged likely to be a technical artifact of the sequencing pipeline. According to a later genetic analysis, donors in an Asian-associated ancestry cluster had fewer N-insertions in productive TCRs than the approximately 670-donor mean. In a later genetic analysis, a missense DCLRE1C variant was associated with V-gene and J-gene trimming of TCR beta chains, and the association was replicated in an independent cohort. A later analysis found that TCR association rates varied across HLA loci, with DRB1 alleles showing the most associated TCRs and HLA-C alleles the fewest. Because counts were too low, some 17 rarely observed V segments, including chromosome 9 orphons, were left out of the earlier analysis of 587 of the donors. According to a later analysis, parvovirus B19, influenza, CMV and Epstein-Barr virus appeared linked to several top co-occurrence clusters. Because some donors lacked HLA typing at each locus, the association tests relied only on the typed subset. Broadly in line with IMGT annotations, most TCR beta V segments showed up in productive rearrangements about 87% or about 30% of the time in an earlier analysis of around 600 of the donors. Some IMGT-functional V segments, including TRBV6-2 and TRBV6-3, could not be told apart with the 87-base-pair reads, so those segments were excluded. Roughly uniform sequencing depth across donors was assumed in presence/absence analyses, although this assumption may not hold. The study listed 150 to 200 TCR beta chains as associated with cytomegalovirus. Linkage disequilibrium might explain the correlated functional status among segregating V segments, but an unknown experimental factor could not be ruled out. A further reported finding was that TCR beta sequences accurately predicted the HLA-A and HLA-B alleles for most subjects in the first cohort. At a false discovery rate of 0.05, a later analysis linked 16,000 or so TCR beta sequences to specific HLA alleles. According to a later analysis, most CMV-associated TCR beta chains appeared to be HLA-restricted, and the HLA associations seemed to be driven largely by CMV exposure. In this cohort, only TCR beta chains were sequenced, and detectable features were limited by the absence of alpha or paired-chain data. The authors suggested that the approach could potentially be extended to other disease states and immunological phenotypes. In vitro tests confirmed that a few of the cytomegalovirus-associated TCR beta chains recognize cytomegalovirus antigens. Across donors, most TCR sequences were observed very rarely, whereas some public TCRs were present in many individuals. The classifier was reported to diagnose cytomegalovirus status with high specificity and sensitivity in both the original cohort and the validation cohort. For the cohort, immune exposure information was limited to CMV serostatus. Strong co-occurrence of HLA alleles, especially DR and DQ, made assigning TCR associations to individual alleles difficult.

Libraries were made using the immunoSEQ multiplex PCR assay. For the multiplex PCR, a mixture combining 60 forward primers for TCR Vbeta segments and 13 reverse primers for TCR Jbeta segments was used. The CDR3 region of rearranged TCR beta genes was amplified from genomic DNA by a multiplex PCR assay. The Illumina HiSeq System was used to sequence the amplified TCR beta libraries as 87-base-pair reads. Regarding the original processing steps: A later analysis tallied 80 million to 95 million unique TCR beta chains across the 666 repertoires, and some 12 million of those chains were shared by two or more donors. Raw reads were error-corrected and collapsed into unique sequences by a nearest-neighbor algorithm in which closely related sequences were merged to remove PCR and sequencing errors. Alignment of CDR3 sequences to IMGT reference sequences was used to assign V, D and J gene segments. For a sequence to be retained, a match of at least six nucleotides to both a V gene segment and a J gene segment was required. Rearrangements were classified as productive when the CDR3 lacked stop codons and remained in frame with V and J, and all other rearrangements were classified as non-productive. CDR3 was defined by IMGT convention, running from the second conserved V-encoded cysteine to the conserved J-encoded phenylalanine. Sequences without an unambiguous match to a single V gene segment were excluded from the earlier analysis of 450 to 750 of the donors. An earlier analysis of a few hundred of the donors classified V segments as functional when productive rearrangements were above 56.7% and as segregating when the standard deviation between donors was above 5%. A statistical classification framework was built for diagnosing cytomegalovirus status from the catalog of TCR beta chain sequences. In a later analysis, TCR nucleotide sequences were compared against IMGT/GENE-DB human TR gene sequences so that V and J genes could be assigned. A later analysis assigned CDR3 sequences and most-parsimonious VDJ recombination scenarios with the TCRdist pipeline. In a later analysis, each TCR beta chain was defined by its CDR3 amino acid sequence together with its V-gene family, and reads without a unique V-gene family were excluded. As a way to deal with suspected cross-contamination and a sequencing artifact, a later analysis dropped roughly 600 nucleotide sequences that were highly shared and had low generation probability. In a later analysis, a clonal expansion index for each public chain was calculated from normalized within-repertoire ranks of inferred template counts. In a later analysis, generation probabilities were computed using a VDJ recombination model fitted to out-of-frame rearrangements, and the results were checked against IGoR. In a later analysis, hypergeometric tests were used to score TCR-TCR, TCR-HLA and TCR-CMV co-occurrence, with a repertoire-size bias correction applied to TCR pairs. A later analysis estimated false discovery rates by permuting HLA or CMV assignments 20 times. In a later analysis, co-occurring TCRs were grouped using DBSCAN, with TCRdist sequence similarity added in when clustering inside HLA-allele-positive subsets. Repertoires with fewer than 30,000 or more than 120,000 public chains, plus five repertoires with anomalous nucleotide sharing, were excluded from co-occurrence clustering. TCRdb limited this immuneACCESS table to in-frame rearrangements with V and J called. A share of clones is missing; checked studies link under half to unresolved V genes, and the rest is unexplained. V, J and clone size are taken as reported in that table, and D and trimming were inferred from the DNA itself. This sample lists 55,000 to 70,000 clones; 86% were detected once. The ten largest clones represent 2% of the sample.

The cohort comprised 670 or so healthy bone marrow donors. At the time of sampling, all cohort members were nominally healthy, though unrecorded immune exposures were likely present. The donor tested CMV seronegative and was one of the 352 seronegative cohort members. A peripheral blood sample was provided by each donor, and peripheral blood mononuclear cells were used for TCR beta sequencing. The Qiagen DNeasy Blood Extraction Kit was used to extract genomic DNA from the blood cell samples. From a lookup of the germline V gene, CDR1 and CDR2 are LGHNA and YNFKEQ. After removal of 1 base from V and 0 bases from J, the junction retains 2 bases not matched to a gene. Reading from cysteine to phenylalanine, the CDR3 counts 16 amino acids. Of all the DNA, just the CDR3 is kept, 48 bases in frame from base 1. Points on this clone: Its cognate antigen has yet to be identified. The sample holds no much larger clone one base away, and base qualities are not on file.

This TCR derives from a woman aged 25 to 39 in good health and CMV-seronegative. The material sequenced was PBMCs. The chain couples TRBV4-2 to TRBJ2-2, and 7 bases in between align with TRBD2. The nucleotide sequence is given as TGTGCCAGCAGCCAAGCTAGCGGAGCGAACACCGGGGAGCTGTTTTTT. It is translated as CASSQASGANTGELFF.